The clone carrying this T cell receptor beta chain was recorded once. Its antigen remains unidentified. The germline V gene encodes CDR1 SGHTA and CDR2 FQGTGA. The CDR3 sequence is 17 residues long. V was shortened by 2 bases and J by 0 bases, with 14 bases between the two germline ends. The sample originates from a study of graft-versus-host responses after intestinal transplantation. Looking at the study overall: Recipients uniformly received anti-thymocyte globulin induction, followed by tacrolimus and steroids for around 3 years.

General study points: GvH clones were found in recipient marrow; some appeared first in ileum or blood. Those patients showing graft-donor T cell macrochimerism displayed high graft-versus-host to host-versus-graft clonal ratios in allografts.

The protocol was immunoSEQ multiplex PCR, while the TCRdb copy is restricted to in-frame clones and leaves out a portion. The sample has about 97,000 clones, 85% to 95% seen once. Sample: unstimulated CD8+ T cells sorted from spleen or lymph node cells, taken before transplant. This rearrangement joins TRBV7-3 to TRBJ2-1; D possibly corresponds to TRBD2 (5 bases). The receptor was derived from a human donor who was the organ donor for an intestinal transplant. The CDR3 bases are TGTGCCAGCAGCTTACGCGAGGGCCCTGGCTCCTACAATGAGCAGTTCTTC. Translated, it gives CASSLREGPGSYNEQFF.